The 11 T cell receptor beta chains below all came from one sample that was sequenced in a study of technical replicates of blood from a handful of donors. Here immunoSEQ multiplex PCR was the method, and the copy in TCRdb shows in-frame clones only, minus some. The sample has about 81,000 clones, approximately 90% seen once. Sequenced input: T cells isolated from PBMCs. All receptors derive from a human donor in good health.

This clone was detected a few times. The V call is TRBV6-5, the J call TRBJ1-1, with a possible D match to TRBD1 (6 bases). This CDR3 region has 15 residues. V lost 5 bases and J lost 2, with 15 bases in between. Germline CDR1 is MNHEY and CDR2 is SVGAGI. CDR3: CASSTQGVLNTEAFF. CDR3 in DNA: TGTGCCAGCAGTACACAGGGCGTCCTCAACACTGAAGCTTTCTTT.

The V gene is TRBV27, the J gene TRBJ1-5; unclear D gene. V was cut by 3 bases and J by 6 bases, with 12 bases left in between. CDR1 MNHEY and CDR2 SMNVEV come from the germline V gene (reference sequence). This CDR3 spans 14 amino acids. The CDR3 reads CASSLGGPLQPQHF. The CDR3, as DNA: TGTGCCAGCAGTTTGGGAGGGCCCCTTCAGCCCCAGCATTTT.

The chain has TRBV19 and TRBJ2-7; D unresolved. There are 11 residues in the CDR3. Trimming left V 6 bases short and J 4 bases short, with 7 bases between. Germline V lookup: CDR1 LNHDA, CDR2 SQIVND (reference sequence). The CDR3 protein is CASSARYEQYF. The DNA of the CDR3 is TGTGCCAGTAGCGCACGGTACGAGCAGTACTTC.

The V call is TRBV7-8, the J call TRBJ2-7; 8 bases match TRBD1. The CDR3 has 15 residues. Germline assignment: CDR1 SGHVS and CDR2 FQNEAQ. After removal of 5 bases from V and 2 bases from J, the junction contained 8 bases not matched to a gene. CDR3 sequence: CASSLGTGRTYEQYF. The CDR3 DNA reads as TGTGCCAGCAGCCTAGGGACAGGACGTACCTACGAGCAGTACTTC.

The chain couples TRBV7-9 to TRBJ2-5; 10 bases line up with TRBD1. Germline V CDR1 and CDR2: SEHNR, FQNEAQ (reference sequence). V was pared by 5 bases and J by 1 base, with 13 bases of the junction left unmatched. This CDR3 region has 18 residues. CDR3 sequence (DNA): TGTGCCAGCAGCCCGGGGACAGGGGTCCACGACGTCCAAGAGACCCAGTACTTC. This translates into CASSPGTGVHDVQETQYF.

This rearrangement joins TRBV30 to TRBJ2-7; 9 bases map to TRBD2. Germline assignment: CDR1 GTSNPN and CDR2 SVGIG (reference sequence). Unmatched junction bases numbered 5, after V lost 0 bases and J lost 8 bases. CDR3 length: 13 residues. The DNA of the CDR3 is TGTGCCTGGAGTGTAGAGCGGGGGGCCCAGCAGTACTTC. It yields the protein CAWSVERGAQQYF.

V gene TRBV27 combines with J gene TRBJ2-1, with a tentative D call TRBD2 (6 bases). This CDR3 has 14 residues. Trimming left V 7 bases short and J 0 bases short, with 10 bases between. Germline V gene lookup returns CDR1 MNHEY and CDR2 SMNVEV (reference sequence). The CDR3 region is CASMTGSSYNEQFF. CDR3 in DNA: TGTGCCAGCATGACCGGGAGCTCCTACAATGAGCAGTTCTTC.

The chain links TRBV4-1 to TRBJ2-1; TRBD1 agrees at 8 bases. From germline, CDR1 is MGHRA and CDR2 YSYEKL. Losses at the gene ends were 3 bases for V and 6 bases for J; bases not matched to a gene: 4. This CDR3 has 14 residues. CDR3 region: CASSQTGQANEQFF. Here the CDR3 DNA reads TGCGCCAGCAGCCAGACGGGACAGGCCAATGAGCAGTTCTTC.

The gene calls are TRBV5-4 and TRBJ2-7; 8 bases map to TRBD2. Germline CDR1 SGHNT, CDR2 YYREEE (reference sequence). Trimming took 4 bases from V and 0 from J; bases not matched to a gene: 6. The CDR3 consists of 15 residues. CDR3 DNA: TGTGCCAGCAGCCCGCTAGCGGGTATCTCCTACGAGCAGTACTTC. Its protein is CASSPLAGISYEQYF.

The chain joins TRBV6-5 to TRBJ1-5; 8 bases match TRBD1. Germline CDR1 MNHEY, CDR2 SVGAGI. J was trimmed by 0 bases and V by 9 bases; bases with no gene match: 4. The CDR3 is made up of 14 amino acids. The CDR3: CASGTGYSNQPQHF. The CDR3 DNA follows: TGTGCCAGTGGGACAGGCTATAGCAATCAGCCCCAGCATTTT.

This clone was seen only once. The chain combines TRBV28 with TRBJ1-5, with 10 nucleotides matching TRBD1. Germline-derived CDR1 and CDR2 are MDHEN and SYDVKM. The CDR3 runs to 16 residues. The junction had 11 bases not matched to a gene; V was cut back by 6 bases and J by 6 bases. The CDR3: CASRFSGTGVSQPQHF. The CDR3 DNA reads TGTGCCAGCAGATTTTCCGGGACAGGGGTCAGTCAGCCCCAGCATTTT.